This T cell receptor (beta chain) emerged from a study of blood T cell repertoires in COVID-19. Overall study: The samples span acute and convalescent COVID-19 from the United States, Italy and Spain. PBMCs, B-cell-depleted T cells, or T cells provided the cDNA or gDNA that made up the material.

The V gene lost 5 bases and the J gene lost 0 bases, with 11 bases spanning the gap. Germline CDR1 is MGHRA and CDR2 is YSYEKL. This CDR3 comprises 16 residues. In the original processing: Researchers report that nucleated cell counts were estimated from reference gene primer amplification. The table came from immunoSEQ multiplex PCR; TCRdb's copy has only in-frame clones and leaves some out. The DNA was the basis for D and trimming; V, J and clone size are from that table. Of about 50,000 clones listed, more than 85% are singletons. The V gene is TRBV4-1, the J gene TRBJ1-6, with D tentatively TRBD1 (5 bases). Specimen: peripheral blood. The TCR comes from a human donor in a cohort sampled during active COVID-19. As DNA, the CDR3 is TGCGCCAGCAGCGACGGCACAGGCTCCTATAATTCACCCCTCCACTTT. Protein product: CASSDGTGSYNSPLHF.